This section outlines one T cell receptor beta chain sequence together with its context. Its antigen is unknown. No much larger clonotype is one base removed from it; base qualities were not supplied. V loses 5 bases at its end and J loses 0 bases; junction bases beyond the gene matches: 2. The germline V gene specifies MGHRA as CDR1 and YSYEKL as CDR2. The CDR3 sequence holds 16 residues, the cysteine and phenylalanine included. Here the CDR3 DNA is all that survives: 48 bases in frame from base 1. This sample is part of a study of cytomegalovirus exposure and HLA in healthy donors (dated by TCRdb to about 2017). Notes on the research overall: According to an earlier analysis of 587 of the donors, some 180 million T cells yielded 120 million or so unique TCR beta sequences and around 300 Gb of sequence data. Roughly 290 gigabases of sequencing data and 75 million to 85 million unique TCR sequences made up an early release that covered nearly 650 HLA-typed donors. Of the 398 genotyped donors, around 81% fell in the genetic ancestry cluster associated with self-reported Caucasian donors. The study was designed to test whether signatures of past pathogen exposure could be identified by cataloging public T cell receptors. The T cell repertoires of 666 subjects were profiled by immunosequencing and related to cytomegalovirus serostatus. A separate validation cohort of 100 to 150 different subjects was used in addition to the approximately 670-subject first cohort. High-throughput TCR immunosequencing, statistical association of individual TCRs with disease status, and machine learning were combined to predict cytomegalovirus infection status. A later analysis re-analyzed previously published TCR beta repertoires from several hundred donors and added high-resolution HLA genotyping to study TCR occurrence patterns. The later analysis used no new phenotypic data to find candidate immune exposures, relying instead on TCR beta sequences and their occurrence across donors. An earlier analysis of 587 of the donors used high-throughput TCR beta sequencing to judge whether each TCR beta V gene segment behaved as functional or pseudogenic. Donor age, sex, ethnicity and CMV serostatus were compiled alongside the repertoire data. Genome-wide SNP genotypes for about 55% of the roughly 670 donors were used in a later genetic analysis, which treated that subset as a discovery cohort. All discovery cohort repertoires had been generated on a single sequencing platform. Class I and class II HLA loci were covered by the typing at four-digit resolution. The number of donors typed differed by locus, with 629-630 for A, B, C, DRB1 and DQB1, around 560 for DQA1, approximately 580 for DPA1, and some 440 for DPB1. About 5 DR-DQ haplotypes were handled as single units for association and clustering, since linkage in the cohort was strong. Across around 400 genotyped donors of the cohort, an average of roughly 250,000 unique TCR beta nucleotide sequences per donor were sequenced, and approximately 19% of those sequences were non-productive. Paper-wide results and their limitations: A later analysis found that HLA-associated TCR beta chains were more clonally expanded and had lower generation probabilities than equally common non-associated chains. When HLA alleles, especially DR and DQ, strongly co-occurred, attributing TCR associations to individual alleles was difficult. A cluster of highly shared sequence variants was judged likely to represent a technical artifact of the sequencing pipeline. Across donors, most TCR sequences were observed very rarely, whereas some public TCRs were present in many individuals. A few of the identified cytomegalovirus-associated TCR beta chains were confirmed in vitro to be specific for cytomegalovirus antigens. Broadly in line with IMGT annotations, most TCR beta V segments showed up in productive rearrangements about 87% or about 30% of the time in an earlier analysis of approximately 640 of the donors. Most CMV-associated TCR beta chains appeared to be HLA-restricted in a later analysis, and the HLA associations seemed to be driven largely by CMV exposure. Because some donors lacked HLA typing at each locus, the association tests relied only on the typed subset. A further reported finding was that TCR beta sequences accurately predicted the HLA-A and HLA-B alleles for most subjects in the first cohort. Only TCR beta chains were sequenced in this cohort, and the absence of alpha or paired-chain data limited detectable features. The study gave a list of some 150 TCR beta chains associated with cytomegalovirus. Several of the top co-occurrence clusters appeared to be linked to parvovirus B19, influenza, CMV and Epstein-Barr virus, according to a later analysis. Linkage disequilibrium might explain the correlated functional status among segregating V segments, but an unknown experimental factor could not be excluded. In a later analysis, about 17,000 TCR beta sequences were associated with specific HLA alleles at a false discovery rate of 0.05. In a later genetic analysis, a missense DCLRE1C variant was associated with V-gene and J-gene trimming of TCR beta chains, and the association was replicated in an independent cohort. The earlier analysis of a few hundred of the donors excluded 15 to 20 rarely observed V segments, including chromosome 9 orphons, because counts were too low. In a later analysis, TCR association rates were found to vary across HLA loci, with the most associated TCRs seen for DRB1 alleles and the fewest for HLA-C alleles. The 87-base-pair reads could not distinguish some IMGT-functional V segments, including TRBV6-2 and TRBV6-3, so those segments were excluded. Sequencing depth was assumed to be roughly uniform across donors in the presence/absence analyses, though that assumption may not hold. Cytomegalovirus status was reported to be diagnosed by the classifier with high specificity and sensitivity in both the original and validation cohorts. According to the authors, the approach could potentially be generalized to other disease states and immunological phenotypes. CMV serostatus was the only immune exposure information available for the cohort. A later genetic analysis reported fewer N-insertions in productive TCRs among donors in an Asian-associated ancestry cluster than the roughly 690-donor mean.

The library was built by means of the immunoSEQ multiplex PCR assay. A mixture of 60 forward primers for TCR Vbeta segments and 13 reverse primers for TCR Jbeta segments was used in the multiplex PCR. A multiplex PCR assay on genomic DNA amplified the CDR3 region of rearranged TCR beta genes. On the Illumina HiSeq System, the amplified TCR beta libraries were sequenced as 87-base-pair reads. Per the original workflow: A later analysis tallied around 82 million unique TCR beta chains across the 700 or so repertoires, and 10 million to 11 million of those chains were shared by two or more donors. Raw reads were error-corrected and collapsed into unique sequences with a nearest-neighbor algorithm that merged closely related sequences to remove PCR and sequencing errors. CDR3 sequences were aligned to IMGT reference sequences to assign V, D and J gene segments. Each retained sequence needed at least a six-nucleotide match to both a V gene segment and a J gene segment. Rearrangements were classified as productive when the CDR3 lacked stop codons and remained in frame with V and J, and all other rearrangements were classified as non-productive. Following IMGT convention, CDR3 was defined as the stretch from the second conserved V-encoded cysteine up to the conserved J-encoded phenylalanine. The earlier analysis of 450 to 750 of the donors excluded any sequence lacking an unambiguous match to a single V gene segment. An earlier analysis of 500 to 700 of the donors classified V segments as functional when productive rearrangements were above 56.7% and as segregating when the standard deviation between donors was above 5%. A statistical classification framework was built for diagnosing cytomegalovirus status from the catalog of TCR beta chain sequences. In a later analysis, TCR nucleotide sequences were compared against IMGT/GENE-DB human TR gene sequences so that V and J genes could be assigned. Using the TCRdist pipeline, a later analysis assigned CDR3 sequences along with most-parsimonious VDJ recombination scenarios. In a later analysis, every TCR beta chain was defined by the combination of its CDR3 amino acid sequence and its V-gene family, and reads without a unique V-gene family were dropped. In a later analysis, around 600 highly shared, low-generation-probability nucleotide sequences were removed to address suspected cross-contamination and a sequencing artifact. For each public chain, a later analysis derived a clonal expansion index from normalized ranks of inferred template counts within each repertoire. In a later analysis, generation probabilities were computed with a VDJ recombination model fitted to out-of-frame rearrangements, and the resulting probabilities were checked against IGoR. In a later analysis, hypergeometric tests were used to score TCR-TCR, TCR-HLA and TCR-CMV co-occurrence, with a repertoire-size bias correction applied to TCR pairs. To estimate false discovery rates, a later analysis permuted the HLA or CMV assignments 20 times. A later analysis grouped co-occurring TCRs with DBSCAN, adding TCRdist sequence similarity when clustering within HLA-allele-positive subsets. For co-occurrence clustering, repertoires with fewer than 30,000 or more than 120,000 public chains were excluded, along with a handful of repertoires with anomalous nucleotide sharing. TCRdb provides this immuneACCESS table in a form limited to in-frame rearrangements. Some clones are lacking; in checked studies, under half of them reflect an unresolved V gene, and why the rest are absent is not known. Clone size and V and J calls were adopted from that table, with D and trimming inferred from the DNA. Present in this sample are 75,000 to 80,000 clones, around 81% of which were seen just once. The ten biggest clones cover about 1.1% of the sample.

In total, 630 or so healthy bone marrow donors made up the cohort. All cohort members were sampled while nominally healthy, although unrecorded immune exposures were likely present. The donor was CMV seronegative and was included in the group of around 320 seronegative cohort members. A peripheral blood sample was collected from each donor, and TCR beta sequencing was performed on peripheral blood mononuclear cells. Genomic DNA extraction from the blood cell samples was performed with the Qiagen DNeasy Blood Extraction Kit. The rearranged segments are TRBV4-1 and TRBJ2-2; 11 bases in the junction line up with TRBD2. The sequencing input was PBMCs. The receptor was isolated from a male donor in good health and CMV-seronegative. Here the CDR3 is given as CASSISGRANTGELFF. The nucleotides are TGCGCCAGCAGCATTAGCGGGAGGGCGAACACCGGGGAGCTGTTTTTT.